This is a list of T cell receptor beta chains from one sample in a study of Graves' ophthalmopathy and Graves' hyperthyroidism. Using its own MiXCR run on the multiplex PCR reads, TCRdb lists one record per CDR3 protein. The sample includes hundreds of thousands of distinct CDR3 sequences, approximately 14% of them seen just once. Sequenced input: blood. These receptor sequences come from a woman in her thirties with Graves' ophthalmopathy. Each CDR3 is given with its conserved first and last residue. The order of the fields is D gene, clone size, J gene, V gene, CDR3 DNA, CDR3 protein. A D gene is named only where the DNA matches it firmly. Not all rows give a size; the values are once, few, many and, for expanded clones, a class.

d_gene: TRBD1
abundance: -
j_gene: TRBJ1-1
v_gene: TRBV6-1
CDR3nt: TGTGCCAGCAGTCAGGACAGGGGATACATGAACACTGAAGCTTTCTTT
CDR3aa: CASSQDRGYMNTEAFF

d_gene: -
abundance: many
j_gene: TRBJ1-2
v_gene: TRBV20-1
CDR3nt: TGCAGTGCTCCCCCGGGAGCTAACTATGGCTACACCTTC
CDR3aa: CSAPPGANYGYTF

d_gene: -
abundance: few
j_gene: TRBJ1-2
v_gene: TRBV20-1
CDR3nt: TGCAGTGCTAGAGTCGACCGGACGTTTGGCTACACCTTC
CDR3aa: CSARVDRTFGYTF

d_gene: TRBD2
abundance: many
j_gene: TRBJ2-5
v_gene: TRBV30
CDR3nt: TGTGTCTGGAGTGGAAGAGCGGGGGGGCTTGGAGAGACCCAGTACTTC
CDR3aa: CVWSGRAGGLGETQYF

d_gene: TRBD1
abundance: -
j_gene: TRBJ2-7
v_gene: TRBV2
CDR3nt: TGTGCCAGCAGTGAAGCGAACAGGGGTTCCGTCGAGCAGTACTTC
CDR3aa: CASSEANRGSVEQYF

d_gene: TRBD1
abundance: -
j_gene: TRBJ1-5
v_gene: TRBV6-1
CDR3nt: TGTGCCAGCAGGGGGGACAGGGGGAATCAGCCCCAGCATTTT
CDR3aa: CASRGDRGNQPQHF

d_gene: TRBD1
abundance: few
j_gene: TRBJ2-5
v_gene: TRBV5-1
CDR3nt: TGCGCCAGCAGCTTACCACAGGGGAAAGAGACCCAGTACTTC
CDR3aa: CASSLPQGKETQYF

d_gene: -
abundance: many
j_gene: TRBJ1-2
v_gene: TRBV12-3/TRBV12-4
CDR3nt: TGTGCCAGCAGTTCCTGGGTTGGCTATGGCTACACCTTC
CDR3aa: CASSSWVGYGYTF

d_gene: TRBD1
abundance: many
j_gene: TRBJ1-1
v_gene: TRBV5-1
CDR3nt: TGCGCCAGCAGCTTGGGACAGGGAGAAGAAGCTTTCTTT
CDR3aa: CASSLGQGEEAFF

d_gene: TRBD2
abundance: many
j_gene: TRBJ2-7
v_gene: TRBV20-1
CDR3nt: TGCAGTGCTAGAGATTTCGAGCGGGGCATCTACGAGCAGTACTTC
CDR3aa: CSARDFERGIYEQYF